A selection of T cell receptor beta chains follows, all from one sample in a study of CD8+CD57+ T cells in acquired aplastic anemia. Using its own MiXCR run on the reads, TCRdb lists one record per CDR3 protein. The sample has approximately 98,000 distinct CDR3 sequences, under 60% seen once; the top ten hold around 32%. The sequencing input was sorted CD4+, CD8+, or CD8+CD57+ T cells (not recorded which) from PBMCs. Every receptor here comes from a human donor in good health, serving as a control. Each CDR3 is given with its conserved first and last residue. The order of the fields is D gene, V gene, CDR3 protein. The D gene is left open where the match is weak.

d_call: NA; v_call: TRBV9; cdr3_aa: CASSPHPTLNQSQHF
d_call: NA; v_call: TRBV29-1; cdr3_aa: CSVEWQPGGGYTF
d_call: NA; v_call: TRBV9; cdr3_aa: CASSVGADLSGNTIYF
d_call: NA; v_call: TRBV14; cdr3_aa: CASSQALLVEQYF
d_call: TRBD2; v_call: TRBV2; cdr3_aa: CASSFSSGGETQYF
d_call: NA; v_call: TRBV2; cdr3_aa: CASSPDRQSYPLHF
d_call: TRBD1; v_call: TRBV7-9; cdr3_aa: CASSLGQGATYEQYF
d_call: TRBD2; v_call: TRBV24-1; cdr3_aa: CATSEPGLAGGRNEQFF
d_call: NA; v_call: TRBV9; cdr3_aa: CASSVTGNTEAFF
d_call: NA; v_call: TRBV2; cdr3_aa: CASREDSYSYEQYF
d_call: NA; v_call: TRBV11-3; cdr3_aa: CASSLDDGTEAFF
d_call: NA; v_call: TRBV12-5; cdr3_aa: CASALIGNYNEQFF
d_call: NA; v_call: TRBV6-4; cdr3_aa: CASSDKKHGYTF
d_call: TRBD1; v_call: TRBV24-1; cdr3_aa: CATGQANTDTQYF
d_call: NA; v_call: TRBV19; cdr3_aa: CATTDSLNYGYTF
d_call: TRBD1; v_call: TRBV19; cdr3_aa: CASSIGTARGYTF
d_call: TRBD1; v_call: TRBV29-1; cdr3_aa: CSAGGEVSTGELFF